This T cell receptor beta chain is from a study of regulatory and conventional T cells in RAG deficiency. The study's findings and limits: Shannon entropy fell and Simpson indices rose in RAG-deficient patients. Omenn CD25-high CD127-low cells may be activated cells, not true Tregs. Patient subsets had shorter CDR3s; Omenn Treg-Tconv overlap exceeded 75%.

Turning to this clone: Antigen unknown.

The CDR3 runs 13 residues. Germline-derived CDR1 and CDR2 are GTSNPN and SVGIG (reference sequence). Trimming cost V 4 bases and J 5 bases, with 11 bases left between them. TCRdb's copy holds only in-frame clones and misses some; the assay was immunoSEQ multiplex PCR. The profile shows approximately 8,100 clones, around 80% of them singletons. These same data were also listed under a study on regulatory T cells. That paper states: The primer mix had 52 TRBV and 13 TRBJ primers. Skewed V and J usage and few unique V-J pairs marked patient repertoires, most in Tregs.

The origin of this receptor is a human donor in good health. Sample: CD8+ T cells sorted from blood. The rearrangement links TRBV30 to TRBJ2-2; D remains ambiguous. The CDR3 DNA sequence: TGTGCCTGGACCCCCGTGAATACCGGGGAGCTGTTTTTT. Translation: CAWTPVNTGELFF.